The source of this T cell receptor (beta chain) is a study of OX40 agonist ivuxolimab in advanced cancers. Study-wide background: With ivuxolimab, an agonistic anti-OX40 (CD134) antibody, patients were treated. Prior anti-PD-1, anti-PD-L1 or anti-CTLA-4 therapy did not bar entry, and about 38% had some.

Unmatched junction bases numbered 4, after V lost 0 bases and J lost 4 bases. Germline CDR1 SGHKS, CDR2 YYEKEE (reference sequence). This CDR3 contains 15 residues. Here immunoSEQ multiplex PCR was the method, and the copy in TCRdb shows in-frame clones only, minus some. The table has about 100,000 clones, 75% to 90% seen once. J is TRBJ2-4 and V is TRBV5-5, with 7 bases matching TRBD1. The sequence was collected from an adult with an advanced solid tumor such as melanoma, head and neck, liver or kidney cancer. Here the sequenced sample was CD4+ or CD8+ T cells sorted from blood, taken in a trial of the OX40 agonist ivuxolimab. CDR3 sequence (DNA): TGTGCCAGCAGCTTGGCCGGGACAGATAAAAACATTCAGTACTTC. Encoded protein: CASSLAGTDKNIQYF.